Listed below are T cell receptor beta chains from one sample, sequenced in a study of blood T cell repertoires in COVID-19. Generated by immunoSEQ multiplex PCR, the TCRdb table keeps only in-frame clones and is missing some. The table shows roughly 65,000 clones, with about 82% occurring only once. The sample consisted of peripheral blood. Source of these receptors: a human donor in a cohort sampled during active COVID-19. The conserved cysteine and the conserved F or W are not part of the CDR3 here. The order of the fields is V gene, D gene, J gene, CDR3 protein. A D gene is named only where the DNA matches it firmly.

v_gene: TRBV7-3
d_gene: TRBD2
j_gene: TRBJ2-1
CDR3aa: ASSIGTSGVDEQF

v_gene: TRBV6-2/TRBV6-3
d_gene: .
j_gene: TRBJ2-7
CDR3aa: ASSRTNPYEQY

v_gene: TRBV4-3
d_gene: .
j_gene: TRBJ1-1
CDR3aa: ASSQDWNRVFMNTEAF

v_gene: TRBV4-1
d_gene: .
j_gene: TRBJ1-2
CDR3aa: ASSHRAQANYGYT

v_gene: TRBV19
d_gene: TRBD1
j_gene: TRBJ2-5
CDR3aa: ASSSIGTAEETQY

v_gene: TRBV4-2
d_gene: .
j_gene: TRBJ2-7
CDR3aa: ASSPMRNYEQY

v_gene: TRBV18
d_gene: TRBD2
j_gene: TRBJ2-5
CDR3aa: ASSLAGAKQETQY

v_gene: TRBV7-8
d_gene: .
j_gene: TRBJ1-6
CDR3aa: ASSLAGVDYNSPLH

v_gene: TRBV5-1
d_gene: .
j_gene: TRBJ2-7
CDR3aa: ASSWGGVQY

v_gene: TRBV3-1/TRBV3-2
d_gene: .
j_gene: TRBJ2-3
CDR3aa: ASSPHLGLGESTDTQY

v_gene: TRBV18
d_gene: TRBD1
j_gene: TRBJ1-5
CDR3aa: ASSPLGTGSNQPQH

v_gene: TRBV28
d_gene: TRBD1
j_gene: TRBJ1-2
CDR3aa: ASSEGQGSAWGYT

v_gene: TRBV6-6
d_gene: TRBD1
j_gene: TRBJ1-6
CDR3aa: ASSPTPTGGSSPLH

v_gene: TRBV28
d_gene: TRBD1
j_gene: TRBJ2-2
CDR3aa: ASIPGQGAGELF

v_gene: TRBV5-1
d_gene: .
j_gene: TRBJ1-1
CDR3aa: ASSPGGGWTEAF

v_gene: TRBV7-9
d_gene: .
j_gene: TRBJ1-2
CDR3aa: ASRTDNYQNNYGYT

v_gene: TRBV4-1
d_gene: TRBD1
j_gene: TRBJ1-3
CDR3aa: ASSQPLQGPWNTIY

v_gene: TRBV4-1
d_gene: .
j_gene: TRBJ1-6
CDR3aa: ASSQRDTGTGNSPLH

v_gene: TRBV5-1
d_gene: .
j_gene: TRBJ1-4
CDR3aa: ASQTDSTNEKLF

v_gene: TRBV11-1
d_gene: .
j_gene: TRBJ1-3
CDR3aa: ASSREISSGNTIY

v_gene: TRBV24-1
d_gene: TRBD2
j_gene: TRBJ2-3
CDR3aa: ATSAKTSGGSDTQY

v_gene: TRBV2
d_gene: TRBD2
j_gene: TRBJ2-3
CDR3aa: ASSPGLAGGTDTQY

v_gene: TRBV7-9
d_gene: .
j_gene: TRBJ2-5
CDR3aa: ASSPSSEETQY

v_gene: TRBV10-3
d_gene: .
j_gene: TRBJ2-5
CDR3aa: ATAVRQETQY

v_gene: TRBV28
d_gene: TRBD2
j_gene: TRBJ2-1
CDR3aa: ASSLWASGGVPNEQF

v_gene: TRBV11-2
d_gene: TRBD1
j_gene: TRBJ2-5
CDR3aa: ASSLGWQGVETQY

v_gene: TRBV5-6
d_gene: .
j_gene: TRBJ2-7
CDR3aa: ASSLDSGINEQY

v_gene: TRBV18
d_gene: .
j_gene: TRBJ1-2
CDR3aa: ASSPRGMDYGYT

v_gene: TRBV7-9
d_gene: TRBD1
j_gene: TRBJ1-5
CDR3aa: ASSLAGDRGRVQPQH

v_gene: TRBV6-1
d_gene: .
j_gene: TRBJ1-6
CDR3aa: ASSELVSSYNSPLH

v_gene: TRBV6-5
d_gene: .
j_gene: TRBJ1-5
CDR3aa: ASSWDSGNQPQH

v_gene: TRBV19
d_gene: .
j_gene: TRBJ1-2
CDR3aa: ATSRNPNYGYT

v_gene: TRBV18
d_gene: .
j_gene: TRBJ1-3
CDR3aa: ASSLERDTASKSGNTIY

v_gene: TRBV6-6
d_gene: TRBD1
j_gene: TRBJ2-7
CDR3aa: ASRGDGTGAYEQY

v_gene: TRBV30
d_gene: TRBD1
j_gene: TRBJ1-5
CDR3aa: AWSSTGTGYQPQH

v_gene: TRBV7-9
d_gene: .
j_gene: TRBJ2-5
CDR3aa: ASGQFQETQY

v_gene: TRBV27
d_gene: TRBD1
j_gene: TRBJ1-5
CDR3aa: ASRATGGAGGSNQPQH

v_gene: TRBV7-3
d_gene: .
j_gene: TRBJ2-2
CDR3aa: ASSLYRAGELF

v_gene: TRBV11-3
d_gene: .
j_gene: TRBJ2-5
CDR3aa: ASSQGGAPETQY

v_gene: TRBV19
d_gene: TRBD1
j_gene: TRBJ1-5
CDR3aa: ASSRGTVRNQPQH

v_gene: TRBV19
d_gene: TRBD1
j_gene: TRBJ1-5
CDR3aa: ASSIHRGDQPQH

v_gene: TRBV7-6
d_gene: TRBD1
j_gene: TRBJ1-2
CDR3aa: ASSLGQGANYGYT

v_gene: TRBV11-3
d_gene: TRBD1
j_gene: TRBJ1-2
CDR3aa: ASSLDPSGQDGYT

v_gene: TRBV20-1
d_gene: TRBD2
j_gene: TRBJ2-7
CDR3aa: SASRGGRAGSSYEQY

v_gene: TRBV29-1
d_gene: TRBD2
j_gene: TRBJ2-1
CDR3aa: SGERGVSYNEQF

v_gene: TRBV9
d_gene: TRBD2
j_gene: TRBJ2-3
CDR3aa: ASSTRAGGPTDTQY

v_gene: TRBV19
d_gene: TRBD1
j_gene: TRBJ1-2
CDR3aa: ASSTLWGTGANYGYT

v_gene: TRBV7-7
d_gene: TRBD2
j_gene: TRBJ2-1
CDR3aa: ASSPTIIAGGPGEQF

v_gene: TRBV7-3
d_gene: .
j_gene: TRBJ2-2
CDR3aa: ASRSGGRTGELF

v_gene: TRBV30
d_gene: TRBD1
j_gene: TRBJ1-2
CDR3aa: AWENRGLRGYT

v_gene: TRBV19
d_gene: .
j_gene: TRBJ1-6
CDR3aa: ATHRDPNSPLH

v_gene: TRBV15
d_gene: TRBD2
j_gene: TRBJ2-1
CDR3aa: ATTAGGYNEQF

v_gene: TRBV5-6
d_gene: TRBD1
j_gene: TRBJ2-5
CDR3aa: ASSRDRGMTQY

v_gene: TRBV6-6
d_gene: TRBD1
j_gene: TRBJ2-1
CDR3aa: ASSYSIDRAAF